This passage covers 10 T cell receptor beta chains from one sample sequenced in a study of glioma-infiltrating T cells. The iRepertoire nested amplicon-rescue multiplex PCR amplified TCR alpha and beta CDR3s from RNA. TCRdb processed the multiplex PCR reads anew with MiXCR; each CDR3 protein has one entry. In the table there are about 380,000 distinct CDR3 sequences, around 45% of which are singletons. The sequencing sample was made of glioma tissue, nonneoplastic brain tissue, or PBMCs (not recorded which). These receptors were collected from a human donor with low-grade glioma or glioblastoma, undergoing nonglioma brain surgery, or in good health (not recorded which).

This clonotype was detected only a few times. The chain uses TRBV5-4 and TRBJ2-3, with TRBD1 identical over 9 bases. The trim removed 4 bases at V and 6 bases at J, leaving 6 bases unmatched. The CDR3 sequence is 14 residues long. Germline CDR1 SGHNT, CDR2 YYREEE (reference sequence). The CDR3 coding sequence is TGTGCCAGCAGCCGGACAGGGGAGGGTGATACGCAGTATTTT. Its translation is CASSRTGEGDTQYF.

About this clonotype itself: A much larger clone differs by one base, so this may be a read error. The chain couples TRBV20-1 to TRBJ2-1; no reliable D call. CDR1 and CDR2 from the germline V gene are DFQATT and SNEGSKA (reference sequence). CDR3 length: 12 amino acids. The CDR3 spells CSARRSLNEQSF. For the CDR3, the DNA is TGCAGTGCTAGGCGGTCGTTGAATGAGCAGTCCTTC.

This clonotype was seen repeatedly, ten times or more. The J gene is TRBJ2-3, the V gene TRBV6-5; no firm D call. With 0 bases removed from V and 2 bases from J, the gap between germline ends came to 9 bases. The CDR3 contains 15 residues. From germline, CDR1 is MNHEY and CDR2 SVGAGI. CDR3 in DNA: TGTGCCAGCAGTTACTCGAACCCCTACACAGATACGCAGTATTTT. This gives the protein CASSYSNPYTDTQYF.

A note on this clonotype: A read error may be the cause here, since a much bigger clone is one base away. The chain combines TRBV6-1 with TRBJ1-4, with D tentatively TRBD1 (5 bases). Trimming left V 5 bases short and J 10 bases short, with 20 bases between. Germline CDR1 is MNHNS and CDR2 is SASEGT. The CDR3 extends over 15 amino acids. The CDR3 is CASSRDSSSLGKLFF. DNA of the CDR3: TGTGCCAGCAGTCGAGACAGTTCATCTCTTGGAAAACTGTTTTTT.

This rearrangement joins TRBV20-1 to TRBJ2-1; D gene unclear. This CDR3 is 11 amino acids long. The V end lost 5 bases, the J end lost 9 bases, and 11 bases lay between the germline ends. Germline V gene sequence: CDR1 DFQATT, CDR2 SNEGSKA (reference sequence). The CDR3 DNA follows: TGCAGTGCTCGCCCGAGCTTTGAGCAGTTCTTC. The encoded protein is CSARPSFEQFF.

This chain connects TRBV19 to TRBJ1-1; no clear D gene. Per the germline V gene, CDR1 is LNHDA and CDR2 is SQIVND (reference sequence). This CDR3 comprises 12 residues. The germline V and J ends were trimmed by 6 bases and 4 bases, with 9 bases remaining between them. CDR3 in amino acids: CASRSGFTEAFF. DNA for the CDR3: TGTGCCAGTAGATCTGGGTTCACTGAAGCTTTCTTT.

This clonotype was counted many times. This CDR3 reads CATSDLVGYTF. The CDR3 DNA reads as TGTGCCACCAGTGATTTGGTTGGCTACACCTTC. The J gene is TRBJ1-2, the V gene TRBV24-1; unclear D gene. V was clipped by 0 bases and J by 7 bases, with 2 bases between them. This CDR3 spans 11 amino acids. Germline CDR1 reads KGHDR; CDR2 reads SFDVKD.

This clonotype was detected many times. This chain uses TRBV28 with TRBJ2-5; 7 nucleotides line up with TRBD1. V gave up 3 bases and J gave up 3 bases; unmatched junction bases: 10. The CDR3 runs 16 residues. Germline V lookup: CDR1 MDHEN, CDR2 SYDVKM. The CDR3 here is CASSLGTAPVEETQYF. In nucleotides, the CDR3 is TGTGCCAGCAGTTTGGGGACAGCCCCGGTCGAAGAGACCCAGTACTTC.

This clonotype came up a few times. CDR3 coding DNA: TGTGCCAGCAGACCGGACACGGGACATTACAATGAGCAGTTCTTC. Its protein product is CASRPDTGHYNEQFF. The chain couples TRBV2 to TRBJ2-1, with D possibly TRBD1 on 6 matching bases. There are 15 residues in the CDR3. V lost 6 bases, J lost 4 bases, and 16 bases lay in between. From germline, CDR1 is SNHLY and CDR2 FYNNEI. The full variable domain, its missing parts supplied by reference TRBV2 and TRBJ2-1, is EPEVTQTPSHQVTQMGQEVILRCVPISNHLYFYWYRQILGQKVEFLVSFYNNEISEKSEIFDDQFSVERPDGSNFTLKIRSTKLEDSAMYFCASRPDTGHYNEQFFGPGTRLTVL.

Concerning this clonotype: This may be a read error, as it is one base from a much larger clone. A read error is likely, as this CDR3 ends without the conserved phenylalanine or tryptophan. The V and J genes are TRBV20-1 and TRBJ1-1; tentative D call: TRBD1 (5 bases). This CDR3 has 15 amino acids. The germline gives CDR1 DFQATT, CDR2 SNEGSKA (reference sequence). V was clipped by 0 bases and J by 1 base, with 12 bases between them. The CDR3, as DNA: TGCAGTGCTAGAGATCTAGCGAGGGGGAACACTGAAGCTTTCCTT. Protein: CSARDLARGNTEAFL.